One and the same sample provided the 12 T cell receptor beta chains below, sequenced in a study of identical twins. TCRdb recomputed calls from the 5' RACE reads with MiXCR, one row per CDR3 protein. The sample carries hundreds of thousands of distinct CDR3 sequences, around 6.1% recorded once. Sequenced input: naive T cells sorted from blood. The source is a young man in good health.

This clonotype was detected many times. The chain joins TRBV27 to TRBJ2-7, with a weak D call TRBD1 (6 bases). With 3 bases removed from V and 3 bases from J, the gap between germline ends came to 9 bases. This CDR3 has 13 residues. The germline V gene has CDR1 MNHEY and CDR2 SMNVEV (reference sequence). Here the CDR3 reads CASSLGADYEQYF. In nucleotides, the CDR3 is TGTGCCAGCAGTTTGGGGGCAGACTACGAGCAGTACTTC.

This clonotype has more than one count but fewer than ten. The J gene is TRBJ2-3, the V gene TRBV12-3 or TRBV12-4; D is uncertain. V was shortened by 8 bases and J by 2 bases, with 11 bases between the two germline ends. The CDR3 contains 13 residues. The CDR3 nucleotides are TGTGCCAGCTGTTGGCGGACCACAGATACGCAGTATTTT. Translation: CASCWRTTDTQYF.

A word on this clonotype: This may arise from a read error, as a much more abundant clone is one base away. CDR3 nucleotides: TGTGCCAGCAGCCTAACGTCCTGGACAGGAGGCACAGATACGCAGTATTTT. It translates to CASSLTSWTGGTDTQYF. V gene TRBV11-2 combines with J gene TRBJ2-3; 7 nucleotides align to TRBD1. The CDR3 covers 17 residues. CDR1 SGHAT and CDR2 FQNNGV come from the germline V gene. V gave up 5 bases and J gave up 1 base; unmatched junction bases: 12. The whole variable domain, filled in from reference TRBV11-2 and TRBJ2-3, reads EAGVAQSPRYKIIEKRQSVAFWCNPISGHATLYWYQQILGQGPKLLIQFQNNGVVDDSQLPKDRFSAERLKGVDSTLKIQPAKLEDSAVYLCASSLTSWTGGTDTQYFGPGTRLTVL.

Many counts were recorded for this clonotype. The chain has TRBV6-2 or TRBV6-3 and TRBJ1-1, with D perhaps TRBD1 (5 bases). The CDR3 consists of 13 residues. Germline V CDR1 and CDR2: MNHEY, SVGEGT. V gave up 0 bases and J gave up 8 bases, with 10 bases separating them. The CDR3 region has the DNA TGTGCCAGCAGTTACTCTACCGGGACCGAAGCTTTCTTT. As protein: CASSYSTGTEAFF.

This clonotype was detected only a few times. CDR3 bases: TGTGCCAGCAGTTACGCCCGGGACAGCACCTACGAGCAGTACTTC. Protein product: CASSYARDSTYEQYF. The V call is TRBV6-5, the J call TRBJ2-7; 7 positions agree with TRBD1. The V gene end was trimmed by 2 bases and the J gene end by 2 bases; junction bases not matched to a gene: 6. The CDR3 is made up of 15 amino acids. Germline CDR1 reads MNHEY; CDR2 reads SVGAGI.

At least ten counts were recorded for this clonotype. The V call is TRBV5-1, the J call TRBJ2-3; 7 bases are a match to TRBD2. Losses at the gene ends were 4 bases for V and 1 base for J; bases not matched to a gene: 6. The CDR3 is made up of 15 amino acids. Germline-derived CDR1 and CDR2 are SGHRS and YFSETQ. CDR3 sequence: CASSVSGPGTDTQYF. The DNA of the CDR3 is TGCGCCAGCAGCGTTAGCGGGCCTGGCACAGATACGCAGTATTTT.

In this sample, this clonotype turned up a few times. The chain uses TRBV24-1 and TRBJ2-1; either TRBD1 or TRBD2 may supply D (5 bases each). Between the trimmed V and J ends, which lost 4 bases and 4 bases, there was a span of 10 bases. This CDR3 is built from 14 residues. Germline CDR1 reads KGHDR; CDR2 reads SFDVKD. CDR3 protein: CATSDTGPYNEQFF. In DNA, the CDR3 is TGTGCCACCAGTGACACGGGACCGTACAATGAGCAGTTCTTC.

This clonotype was recorded at least ten times. The chain uses TRBV29-1 and TRBJ1-1; D is possibly TRBD1 (5 bases). The V gene lost 1 base and the J gene lost 1 base, with 13 bases spanning the gap. This CDR3 spans 15 amino acids. Germline assignment: CDR1 SQVTM and CDR2 ANQGSEA. Written as DNA, the CDR3 is TGCAGCGTTGAAGTCTCAGGGCAAAAGAACACTGAAGCTTTCTTT. It encodes CSVEVSGQKNTEAFF.

This rearrangement joins TRBV6-1 to TRBJ2-7; 9 bases are a match to TRBD2. The CDR3 totals 14 residues. Germline loops: CDR1 MNHNS, CDR2 SASEGT. After removal of 5 bases from V and 0 bases from J, the junction contained 2 bases not matched to a gene. The CDR3, as DNA: TGTGCCAGCAGTCTAGCGGGGTTCTCCTACGAGCAGTACTTC. Translated, it gives CASSLAGFSYEQYF.

This clonotype has ten or more counts. CDR3 amino acids: CASSLRGQGDGYTF. The CDR3 DNA sequence: TGTGCCAGCAGTTTAAGGGGACAGGGTGATGGCTACACCTTC. The rearrangement joins TRBV28 to TRBJ1-2; 9 bases align to TRBD1. V lost 2 bases, J lost 6 bases, and 4 bases stayed unmatched. The CDR3 contains 14 residues. CDR1 MDHEN and CDR2 SYDVKM come from the germline V gene.

In its sample, this clonotype was seen a few times. The chain joins TRBV12-3 or TRBV12-4 to TRBJ2-3; maybe TRBD2 (5 bases). The V and J ends lost 3 bases and 0 bases respectively, with 13 bases between them. The CDR3 has 16 residues. The CDR3 coding sequence is TGTGCCAGCAGTTTTGGCCGGGATCAGAGCACAGATACGCAGTATTTT. Translation: CASSFGRDQSTDTQYF.

This clonotype was recorded many times. This sequence joins TRBV20-1 and TRBJ1-5; the D gene is possibly TRBD1 (6 bases). The CDR3 has 14 amino acids. Germline lookup yields CDR1 DFQATT and CDR2 SNEGSKA (reference sequence). V shed 3 bases and J shed 5 bases, with 14 bases lying between them. CDR3 DNA: TGCAGTGCTAGCATTCAGGGGACCTATCAGCCCCAGCATTTT. It yields the protein CSASIQGTYQPQHF.